This T cell receptor beta chain is drawn from a study of blood T cells in healthy people across ages. The CDR3 consists of 13 residues. In germline, CDR1 is SQVTM, CDR2 ANQGSEA. Deletions cut 5 bases from V and 1 base from J, with 11 bases between. A J-beta primer mix and a sample-barcoded 5' primer were used in a second PCR of about 7 to 12 cycles. A single record per CDR3 protein comes from TCRdb applying MiXCR to the 5' RACE reads. Here the sample spans just under 550,000 distinct CDR3 sequences, more than 20% being singletons. This same sample was also taken into another study, of T cells of mothers and their children. From that paper: Donation came from a few healthy Caucasian mothers together with their six children.

V gene TRBV29-1 combines with J gene TRBJ1-1, with D possibly being TRBD1 (6 bases). The material sequenced was blood. The clonotype was recovered from a boy between 10 and 17 years old in good health. The CDR3 is CSVPGQKNTEAFF. The CDR3 nucleotides read TGCAGCGTTCCGGGACAAAAGAACACTGAAGCTTTCTTT.